This T cell receptor (beta chain) was sequenced during a study of T cells in localized non-small cell lung cancer. Study-level results: Across samples, adjacent lung featured a median roughly 50 of the top 100 tumor clones.

Sequencing was performed with immunoSEQ multiplex PCR; in TCRdb, only in-frame clones are kept and a portion is missing. The sample includes about 40,000 clones, around 85% seen only once; the top ten take 5% to 8%. The CDR3 runs to 12 residues. Per the germline V gene, CDR1 is SGHAT and CDR2 is FQNNGV. V lost 5 bases to trimming and J lost 8 bases; unmatched junction nucleotides: 3. Notes on this clone: Its antigen is not known.

The chain has TRBV11-2 and TRBJ1-1; TRBD1 matches at 9 bases. This clonotype was obtained from a man aged 35-75 years with stage I lung adenocarcinoma. This specimen was peripheral blood, taken before any cancer treatment. The CDR3 nucleotides read TGTGCCAGCAGCAACACAGGGGGCGAAGCTTTCTTT. It is translated as CASSNTGGEAFF.